Listed below are T cell receptor beta chains from one sample, sequenced in a study of blood T cell repertoires in COVID-19. Some clones are missing from TCRdb's copy, which holds only in-frame ones; the method was immunoSEQ multiplex PCR. The sample carries over 95,000 clones, roughly 81% recorded once. Input material: peripheral blood. These receptors were taken from a middle-aged man with acute or convalescent COVID-19. The CDR3 runs from the conserved cysteine through the conserved F or W. A D gene is named only where the DNA matches it firmly. Where a row states a size, it is once, few, many or the class of an expanded clone; other rows omit it.

TRBD2	NA	17	TRBV5-6	TRBJ2-1	CASSFSSGGYSYNEQFF	TGTGCCAGCAGCTTCAGTAGCGGGGGGTACTCCTACAATGAGCAGTTCTTC
NA	NA	12	TRBV7-9	TRBJ2-5	CASSLVSETQYF	TGTGCCAGCAGCTTAGTTTCGGAGACCCAGTACTTC
TRBD1	NA	14	TRBV5-1	TRBJ2-7	CASSWGDREYEQYF	TGCGCCAGCAGCTGGGGGGACAGGGAATACGAGCAGTACTTC
NA	NA	19	TRBV3-1/TRBV3-2	TRBJ2-6	CASSRSPGFSSSGANVLTF	TGTGCCAGCAGCCGGTCCCCCGGTTTTAGTAGCTCTGGGGCCAACGTCCTGACTTTC
TRBD2	NA	14	TRBV30	TRBJ2-7	CAWSWAGGPYEQYF	TGTGCCTGGAGTTGGGCGGGGGGACCCTACGAGCAGTACTTC
NA	NA	16	TRBV19	TRBJ2-4	CASSFQGSVAKNIQYF	TGTGCCAGTAGTTTTCAGGGGTCGGTAGCCAAAAACATTCAGTACTTC
NA	NA	14	TRBV4-3	TRBJ2-7	CASSQEAGVVEQYF	TGCGCCAGCAGCCAAGAGGCAGGTGTAGTCGAGCAGTACTTC
NA	NA	15	TRBV23-1	TRBJ1-6	CASIAGQDYNSPLHF	TGCGCCAGCATCGCCGGACAAGACTATAATTCACCCCTCCACTTT
TRBD2	NA	15	TRBV18	TRBJ2-7	CASSPPSGGALEQYF	TGTGCCAGCTCACCCCCTAGCGGGGGGGCGCTCGAGCAGTACTTC
TRBD1	NA	14	TRBV6-1	TRBJ2-7	CASSELTGGYEQYF	TGTGCCAGCAGTGAATTGACAGGGGGATACGAGCAGTACTTC
NA	NA	13	TRBV24-1	TRBJ1-2	CATSDPVDYGYTF	TGTGCCACCAGTGATCCGGTCGACTATGGCTACACCTTC
TRBD2	NA	15	TRBV5-1	TRBJ2-3	CASSHTSGSTDTQYF	TGCGCCAGCAGCCACACTAGCGGTAGCACAGATACGCAGTATTTT
NA	NA	16	TRBV3-1/TRBV3-2	TRBJ2-3	CASSQVGQGRTDTQYF	TGTGCCAGCAGCCAAGTCGGCCAGGGAAGAACAGATACGCAGTATTTT
NA	NA	14	TRBV28	TRBJ2-7	CASSLKWPHYEQYF	TGTGCCAGCAGTTTAAAGTGGCCCCACTACGAGCAGTACTTC
NA	NA	13	TRBV18	TRBJ2-2	CASSPPWGEELFF	TGTGCCAGCTCACCACCGTGGGGGGAGGAGCTGTTTTTT
NA	NA	15	TRBV15	TRBJ1-3	CATSRDTGGLDTIYF	TGTGCCACCAGCAGAGATACCGGGGGGTTGGACACCATATATTTT
NA	NA	16	TRBV2	TRBJ1-5	CASTKTGGGSNQPQHF	TGTGCCAGCACTAAGACCGGAGGTGGGAGCAATCAGCCCCAGCATTTT
NA	NA	12	TRBV6-6	TRBJ1-1	CASTVRGTEAFF	TGTGCCAGCACGGTTAGGGGGACTGAAGCTTTCTTT
NA	few	15	TRBV4-2	TRBJ2-3	CASSQTDGAADTQYF	TGTGCCAGCAGCCAGACCGATGGGGCCGCAGATACGCAGTATTTT
NA	NA	17	TRBV21-1	TRBJ2-5	CASIEGPPRTEKETQYF	TGTGCCAGCATCGAAGGCCCCCCCCGGACAGAAAAAGAGACCCAGTACTTC
TRBD2	once	16	TRBV9	TRBJ2-3	CASSVGLAGGLDTQYF	TGTGCCAGCAGCGTGGGACTAGCGGGGGGCCTTGATACGCAGTATTTT
TRBD1	NA	21	TRBV6-7	TRBJ2-6	CASSYSGVIGTGELGANVLTF	TGTGCCAGCAGTTACTCTGGGGTGATCGGGACAGGGGAGCTGGGGGCCAACGTCCTGACTTTC
NA	few	12	TRBV6-5	TRBJ1-2	CASRMPGADYTF	TGTGCCAGCAGGATGCCAGGGGCGGACTACACCTTC
TRBD1	NA	12	TRBV3-1/TRBV3-2	TRBJ1-1	CASRGTGDGAFF	TGTGCCAGCAGAGGGACAGGGGATGGAGCTTTCTTT
TRBD1	NA	13	TRBV10-3	TRBJ1-4	CAGRQGLNEKLFF	TGTGCCGGCAGACAGGGCCTAAATGAAAAACTGTTTTTT
NA	NA	14	TRBV4-1	TRBJ2-1	CASSQGQSYNEQFF	TGCGCCAGCAGCCAAGGGCAATCCTACAATGAGCAGTTCTTC
TRBD2	once	16	TRBV5-1	TRBJ2-3	CASSDLAGGPMDTQYF	TGCGCCAGCAGCGATTTAGCGGGGGGCCCTATGGATACGCAGTATTTT